This T cell receptor (beta chain) emerged from a study of blood T cell repertoires in COVID-19. Study summary: Collection of acute and convalescent COVID-19 samples took place in the United States, Italy and Spain.

V lost 1 base and J lost 7, with 5 bases in between. In germline, CDR1 is SGDLS, CDR2 YYNGEE. The CDR3 extends over 12 amino acids. The authors' processing: Amplification from reference gene primers served as the basis for estimated nucleated cell counts. Measured with immunoSEQ multiplex PCR; TCRdb has only the in-frame clones, and not every one. The V and J calls and the clone size are those of that table, but D and trimming were determined from the DNA. This table holds about 62,000 clones, over 75% found once. The chain couples TRBV9 to TRBJ2-2; the D is unclear. The receptor's source is a woman aged 55-69 years with COVID-19, enrolled during active disease. Sequenced material: peripheral blood. The CDR3, as DNA: TGTGCCAGCAGCGTATACAGCGGGGAGCTGTTTTTT. Translation: CASSVYSGELFF.